This T cell receptor beta chain comes out of a study of beta chain features in type 1 diabetes (dated by TCRdb to the late 2010s). With regard to the full study: Patients and healthy donors did not differ in mean age, gender distribution, total cell number or subset yield. A total of just under 110,000,000 sorted cells were examined across all samples, and RNA yield correlated strongly with the number of cells per subset. The study compared TCRB repertoires of sorted circulating CD4+ T cell subsets between recently diagnosed type 1 diabetes patients and matched healthy donors. Naive and central memory subsets were obtained from all 30 or so donors, but regulatory and stem cell-like memory subsets were isolated from only 8 patients and about 8 healthy donors.

The entire amount of isolated RNA was reverse transcribed using the High Capacity cDNA Reverse Transcription Kit, so the sequenced TCRB transcripts were expressed ones. Deep immunoSEQ sequencing was performed on naive, central memory and regulatory T cell samples, with an average of approximately 3.9 million total reads per sample. After sorted cells were lysed in RLT buffer, RNA was extracted with DNase-treated RNeasy Micro or Mini kits, with the choice depending on cell number. Each cell subset was processed separately to prevent cross-contamination, with patient and healthy donor samples processed together. The immunoSEQ multiplex PCR was used to amplify TCRB sequences from cDNA, generating 87-bp fragments that spanned the CDR3 region. Amplicons were sequenced on the Illumina HiSeq platform. The published analysis was carried out like this. Synthetic template baselines were used to correct PCR bias computationally, reads within Hamming distance 2 were collapsed together, and singletons that could not be merged were discarded. Reads were aligned against IMGT to assign V, D and J genes, CDR3 length and insertions or deletions at six rearrangement sites. Within each subset, clonotype counts were normalized to sorted cell number, after which true diversity and Gini coefficients were computed with the tcR R package. The overlap coefficient, calculated on TCRB nucleotide sequences, was used to measure repertoire sharing. TCRdb obtained this table from immuneACCESS and retained in-frame rearrangements with V and J assigned. These tables miss some clones; where compared with another copy, unresolved V genes account for less than half of the shortfall, and the remainder is unexplained. D and trimming were read from the DNA, whereas the V and J calls and clone size are those reported in that table. In all, the sample holds 200,000 to 250,000 clones, and under 13% of those were seen once. 1% to 1.5% of the sample belongs to the ten largest clones.

The study at large found these results: At VDJ recombination sites, type 1 diabetes patients had fewer insertions and more deleted nucleotides, which implies abnormalities in thymic rearrangement. HLA sub-analyses involved small numbers of individuals, so any influence of HLA type on TCRB rearrangement remained unresolved. Naive, central memory and regulatory TCRB repertoires appeared to be more alike among patients than among healthy donors. PCR might favor shorter templates, but patient and control samples were amplified and corrected together, so any skew would affect both groups equally. Type 1 diabetes patients showed a moderate but significant shortening of TCRB CDR3 length in all four CD4+ subsets. Because cDNA was sequenced instead of genomic DNA, activated cells with high expression could be over-represented, although the groups did not differ in activation or CD3 levels.

Each donor gave one peripheral blood draw, approximately 100 mL on average, collected into heparinised tubes. Using a panel that included CD45RO, CCR7, CD25, CD127, CD95 and CD27, naive, central memory, regulatory and stem cell-like memory CD4+ T cells were sorted on a BD FACSAria II. Purity was above 98% for every sorted population. PBMCs were isolated immediately by Lymphoprep density gradient centrifugation and stained directly without culture. So that batch effects would be minimized, each experiment stained and sorted samples in pairs, pairing one healthy donor with one patient. A word on this clone: The antigen it recognizes is unknown. No base quality values were provided; no much bigger clone lies one nucleotide off.

The receptor comes from a man aged 18 to 30 in good health. Sequenced sample: central memory CD4+ T cells from blood.

The DNA sequence reads TGTGCCAGCAGCTTCGACAGTGCCTACGAGCAGTACTTC. This translates into CASSFDSAYEQYF. The sequence links TRBV7-3 to TRBJ2-7, with TRBD1 as a weak D call on 5 bases. V is cut by 3 bases and J by 2 bases, and the space between the germline ends is 8 bases. CDR1 and CDR2 were assigned from the germline V gene as SGHTA and FQGTGA. The CDR3 runs 13 residues from the cysteine to the phenylalanine. Solely the CDR3 DNA is kept, with 39 bases framed from the first base.